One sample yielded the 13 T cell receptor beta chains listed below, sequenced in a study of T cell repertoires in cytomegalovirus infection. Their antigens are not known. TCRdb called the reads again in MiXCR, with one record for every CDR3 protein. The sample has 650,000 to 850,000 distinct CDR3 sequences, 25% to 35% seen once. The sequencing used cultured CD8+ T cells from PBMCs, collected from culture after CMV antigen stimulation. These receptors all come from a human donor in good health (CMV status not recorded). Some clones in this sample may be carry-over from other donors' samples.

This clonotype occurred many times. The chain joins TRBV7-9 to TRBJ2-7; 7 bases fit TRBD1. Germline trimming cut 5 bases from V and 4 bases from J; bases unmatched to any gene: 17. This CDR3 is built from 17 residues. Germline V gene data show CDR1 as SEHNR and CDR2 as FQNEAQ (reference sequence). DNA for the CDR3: TGTGCCAGCAGCGCAACCCGGACCGGGACAGAAGGGTACGAGCAGTACTTC. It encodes CASSATRTGTEGYEQYF.

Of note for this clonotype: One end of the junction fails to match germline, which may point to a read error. CDR3 amino acids: CVSSLRDIYSPLHF. The DNA for the CDR3 is TGTGTCAGCAGCTTACGGGACATTTATTCACCCCTCCACTTT. This chain joins TRBV7-2 and TRBJ1-6, with D perhaps TRBD1 (6 bases). From germline, CDR1 is SGHTA and CDR2 FQGNSA. The CDR3 covers 14 residues. Full variable domain (outside the CDR3, taken from reference TRBV7-2 and TRBJ1-6): GAGVSQSPSNKVTEKGKDVELRCDPISGHTALYWYRQSLGQGLEFLIYFQGNSAPDKSGLPSDRFSAERTGGSVSTLTIQRTQQEDSAVYLCVSSLRDIYSPLHFGNGTRLTVT.

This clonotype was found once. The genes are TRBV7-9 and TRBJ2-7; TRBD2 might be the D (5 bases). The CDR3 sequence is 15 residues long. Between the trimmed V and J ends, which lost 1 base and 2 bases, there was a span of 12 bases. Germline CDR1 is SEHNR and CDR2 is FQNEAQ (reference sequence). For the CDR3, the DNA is TGTGCCAGCAGCTTAGTTGGGAGTAAGACCTACGAGCAGTACTTC. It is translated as CASSLVGSKTYEQYF.

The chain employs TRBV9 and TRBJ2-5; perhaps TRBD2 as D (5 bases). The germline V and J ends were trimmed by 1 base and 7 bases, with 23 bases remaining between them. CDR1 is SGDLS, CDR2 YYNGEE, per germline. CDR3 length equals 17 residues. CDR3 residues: CASSVYPTTGNHGTQYF. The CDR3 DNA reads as TGTGCCAGCAGCGTATACCCCACGACCGGGAATCACGGGACCCAGTACTTC. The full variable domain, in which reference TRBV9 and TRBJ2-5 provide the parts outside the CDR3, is DSGVTQTPKHLITATGQRVTLRCSPRSGDLSVYWYQQSLDQGLQFLIQYYNGEERAKGNILERFSAQQFPDLHSELNLSSLELGDSALYFCASSVYPTTGNHGTQYFGPGTRLLVL.

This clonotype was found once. The DNA of the CDR3 is TGCGCCAGCAGCCCCGGGGCTTTGAGCCGCTACGAGCAGTACGTC. It codes for CASSPGALSRYEQYV. The rearrangement links TRBV4-1 to TRBJ2-7; D tentatively fits TRBD1 or TRBD2 (5 bases each). From germline, CDR1 is MGHRA and CDR2 YSYEKL. The CDR3 has 15 residues. V was cut by 4 bases and J by 3 bases, with 16 bases left in between.

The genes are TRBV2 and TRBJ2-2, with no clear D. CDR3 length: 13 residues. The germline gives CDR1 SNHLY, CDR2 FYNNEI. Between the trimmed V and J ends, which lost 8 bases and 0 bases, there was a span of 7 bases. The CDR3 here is CASLVPNTGELFF. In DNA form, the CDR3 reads TGTGCCAGCCTGGTCCCGAACACCGGGGAGCTGTTTTTT.

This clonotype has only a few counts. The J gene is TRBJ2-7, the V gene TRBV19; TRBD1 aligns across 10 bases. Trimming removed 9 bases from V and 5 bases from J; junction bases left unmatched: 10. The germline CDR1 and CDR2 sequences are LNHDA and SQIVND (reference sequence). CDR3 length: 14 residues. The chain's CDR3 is CARHLGQGNHEQYV. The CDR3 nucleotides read TGTGCCAGACATCTGGGACAGGGGAACCACGAGCAGTACGTC.

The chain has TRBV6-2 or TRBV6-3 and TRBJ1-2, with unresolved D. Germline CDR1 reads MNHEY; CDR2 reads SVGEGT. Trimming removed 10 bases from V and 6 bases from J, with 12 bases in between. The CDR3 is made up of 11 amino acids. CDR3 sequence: CATRTGNGYTF. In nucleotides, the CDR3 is TGTGCCACCAGGACCGGTAATGGCTACACCTTC.

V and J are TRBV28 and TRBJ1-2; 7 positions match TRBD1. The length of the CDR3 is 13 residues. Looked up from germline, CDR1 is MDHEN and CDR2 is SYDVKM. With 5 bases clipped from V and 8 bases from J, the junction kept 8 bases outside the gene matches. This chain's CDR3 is CASSGDRAGGYTF. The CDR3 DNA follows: TGTGCCAGCAGTGGAGACAGGGCGGGCGGCTACACCTTC.

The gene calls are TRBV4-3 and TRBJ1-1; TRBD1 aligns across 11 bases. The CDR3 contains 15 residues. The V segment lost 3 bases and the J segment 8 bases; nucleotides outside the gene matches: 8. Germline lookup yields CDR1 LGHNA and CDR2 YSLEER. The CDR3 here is CASSHPGQGVEEAFF. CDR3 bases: TGCGCCAGCAGCCATCCGGGACAGGGGGTAGAGGAAGCTTTCTTT.

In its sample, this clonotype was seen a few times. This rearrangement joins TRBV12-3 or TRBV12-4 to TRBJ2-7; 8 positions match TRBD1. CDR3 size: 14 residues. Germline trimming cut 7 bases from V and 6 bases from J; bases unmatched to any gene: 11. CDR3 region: CASTTDRAGGEQYF. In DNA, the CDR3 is TGTGCCAGCACCACGGACAGGGCTGGCGGCGAGCAGTACTTC.

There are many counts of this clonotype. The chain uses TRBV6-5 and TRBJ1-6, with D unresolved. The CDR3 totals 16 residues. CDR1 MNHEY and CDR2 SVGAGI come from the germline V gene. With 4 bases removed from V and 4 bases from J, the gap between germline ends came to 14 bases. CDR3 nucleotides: TGTGCCAGCAGTTTCGGGGAGCCGCAATATAATTCACCCCTCCACTTT. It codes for CASSFGEPQYNSPLHF.

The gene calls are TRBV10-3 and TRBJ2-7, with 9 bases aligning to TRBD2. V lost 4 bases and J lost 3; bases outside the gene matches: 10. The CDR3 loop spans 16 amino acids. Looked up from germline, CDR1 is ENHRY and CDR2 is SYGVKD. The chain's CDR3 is CAISGWVAGDLYEQYF. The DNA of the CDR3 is TGTGCCATCAGTGGATGGGTAGCGGGGGACCTCTACGAGCAGTACTTC.